This TCR beta chain was observed in a study of blood T cell repertoires in COVID-19. The data were produced by immunoSEQ multiplex PCR, yet TCRdb's version contains in-frame clones alone and is incomplete. This table has around 250,000 clones, 83% appearing once. The CDR3 extends over 18 amino acids. Germline V lookup: CDR1 LNHDA, CDR2 SQIVND (reference sequence). The trim removed 3 bases at V and 2 bases at J, leaving 10 bases unmatched. The specimen was peripheral blood. The chain links TRBV19 to TRBJ2-5; 12 bases are a match to TRBD2. This TCR was sampled from a man aged 40-50 years with active or convalescent COVID-19. CDR3 region: CASSIRLAGASLQETQYF. CDR3 bases: TGTGCCAGTAGTATCCGACTAGCGGGGGCCTCACTACAAGAGACCCAGTACTTC.